The TCR beta chain under discussion was sequenced for a study of blood T cell repertoires in COVID-19. Authors' processing steps: Estimated nucleated cell counts came from reference gene primer amplification. The assay was immunoSEQ multiplex PCR, and TCRdb's table has in-frame clones only and misses some. V, J and clone size were drawn from that table, and D and trimming were deduced from the DNA. There are 130,000 to 150,000 clones in the sample; over 70% occur only once, and roughly 37% lies in the top ten. This receptor was taken from a man between 50 and 59 years old who had recovered from COVID-19. The sample consisted of peripheral blood.

The CDR3, as DNA: TGTGCCAGTAGTAAGCAGGGGGACCGATCTAACTATGGCTACACCTTC. Amino acid sequence: CASSKQGDRSNYGYTF. This chain connects TRBV19 to TRBJ1-2; 7 nucleotides agree with TRBD1. V trimming: 4 bases; J trimming: 0 bases; junction bases outside the gene matches: 8. CDR1 is LNHDA and CDR2 is SQIVND in the germline V gene (reference sequence). CDR3 length equals 16 residues.